This TCR beta chain comes out of a study of metastatic and nonmetastatic thyroid tumors. Study context: From malignant and benign thyroid patients, repertoires in blood and in tumor or nodule tissue were compared.

No patient had received any treatment before thyroid surgery. TCRdb recomputed clones from the PCR reads via MiXCR. The table lists a few thousand clones, 25% to 30% of them singletons. The CDR3 sequence is 14 residues long. Germline loops: CDR1 MNHNY, CDR2 SVGAGI (reference sequence). The V end lost 2 bases, the J end lost 3 bases, and 11 bases lay between the germline ends. Sequenced sample: adjacent normal tissue. The sequence came from a female donor with papillary thyroid cancer or a benign thyroid nodule (not recorded which). Some clones in this sample may be carry-over from other donors' samples. The chain is built from TRBV6-6 and TRBJ2-7, with D possibly matching TRBD2 (6 bases). CDR3: CASSYQTGSYEQYF. The CDR3 DNA reads TGTGCCAGCAGTTACCAAACCGGGAGCTACGAGCAGTACTTC.